Presented here are 4 T cell receptor beta chains from one specimen sequenced in a study of OX40 agonist ivuxolimab in advanced cancers. Profiling relied on immunoSEQ multiplex PCR, and the TCRdb table lists in-frame clones only, not all of them. This sample has 65,000 to 85,000 clones; roughly 90% occur once, and the top ten carry 6% to 8%. Sequencing was performed on CD4+ or CD8+ T cells sorted from blood, taken in a trial of the OX40 agonist ivuxolimab. The receptors shown here come from an adult with an advanced solid tumor such as melanoma, head and neck, liver or kidney cancer.

The chain joins TRBV10-3 to TRBJ2-2; D could derive from TRBD1 or TRBD2 (5 bases each). The CDR3 is 12 residues long. V gave up 10 bases and J gave up 5 bases, with 11 bases separating them. Germline CDR1 reads ENHRY; CDR2 reads SYGVKD. CDR3 sequence (DNA): TGTGCCACTAGGGGACCAACCGGGGAGCTGTTTTTT. It yields the protein CATRGPTGELFF.

This clone was found once. The chain couples TRBV7-9 to TRBJ2-1, with TRBD2 identical over 10 bases. The CDR3 has 17 residues. The V and J ends lost 5 bases and 0 bases, in that order; junction bases with no gene match: 7. Per germline, CDR1 SEHNR and CDR2 FQNEAQ (reference sequence). The CDR3 here is CASSPGLADPSYNEQFF. CDR3 nucleotides: TGTGCCAGCAGCCCCGGACTAGCGGACCCCTCCTACAATGAGCAGTTCTTC.

V and J are TRBV9 and TRBJ1-1; a possible D gene is TRBD1 (6 bases). This CDR3 is 14 amino acids long. Germline values: CDR1 SGDLS, CDR2 YYNGEE. Between the trimmed V and J ends, which lost 4 bases and 1 base, there was a span of 11 bases. As DNA, the CDR3 is TGTGCCAGCAGCCCGACGACAGGGAACACTGAAGCTTTCTTT. This gives the protein CASSPTTGNTEAFF.

The J gene is TRBJ2-5, the V gene TRBV5-4, with 9 bases matching TRBD2. The CDR3 totals 13 residues. Germline lookup yields CDR1 SGHNT and CDR2 YYREEE (reference sequence). Trimming removed 3 bases from V and 5 bases from J; junction bases left unmatched: 2. The CDR3 is CASSSTSGETQYF. The CDR3 coding sequence is TGTGCCAGCAGCTCCACTAGCGGGGAGACCCAGTACTTC.